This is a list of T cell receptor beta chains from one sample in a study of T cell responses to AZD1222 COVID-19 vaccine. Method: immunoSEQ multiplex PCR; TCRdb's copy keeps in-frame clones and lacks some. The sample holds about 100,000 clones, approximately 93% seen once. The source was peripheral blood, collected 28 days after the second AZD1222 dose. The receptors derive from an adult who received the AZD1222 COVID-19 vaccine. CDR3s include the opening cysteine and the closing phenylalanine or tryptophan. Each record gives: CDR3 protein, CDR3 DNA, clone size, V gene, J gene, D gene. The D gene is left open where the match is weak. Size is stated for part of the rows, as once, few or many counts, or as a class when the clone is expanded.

CASSDPMGGVEKLFF	TGTGCCAGCAGCGACCCAATGGGGGGTGTTGAAAAACTGTTTTTT	NA	TRBV7-8	TRBJ1-4	NA
CASSWTGAWYGYTF	TGTGCCAGCAGCTGGACAGGGGCTTGGTATGGCTACACCTTC	NA	TRBV28	TRBJ1-2	TRBD1
CSGTQSTEAFF	TGCAGCGGGACACAGAGTACTGAAGCTTTCTTT	NA	TRBV29-1	TRBJ1-1	NA
CASSLAGDGEQYF	TGTGCCAGCAGTTTGGCAGGGGATGGCGAGCAGTACTTC	NA	TRBV12-3/TRBV12-4	TRBJ2-7	NA
CASSTRTSGTYNEQFF	TGTGCCAGCAGCACCCGGACTAGCGGGACCTACAATGAGCAGTTCTTC	NA	TRBV11-2	TRBJ2-1	TRBD2
CASSSSRDTETEAFF	TGTGCCAGCAGCTCCTCCAGGGATACGGAGACTGAAGCTTTCTTT	NA	TRBV7-9	TRBJ1-1	NA
CASSLSTGGEKLFF	TGTGCCAGCAGCTTGTCAACAGGGGGTGAAAAACTGTTTTTT	NA	TRBV7-9	TRBJ1-4	TRBD1
CASSPTPSETQYF	TGTGCCAGCAGCCCTACCCCCTCAGAGACCCAGTACTTC	NA	TRBV3-1/TRBV3-2	TRBJ2-5	NA
CAAGGGAGGGTGELFF	TGTGCCGCGGGTGGGGGAGCGGGAGGCGGCACCGGGGAGCTGTTTTTT	NA	TRBV10-3	TRBJ2-2	TRBD2
CASSRQGSGYEQYF	TGTGCCAGCAGCCGACAGGGTTCCGGCTACGAGCAGTACTTC	once	TRBV6-5	TRBJ2-7	TRBD1
CASSPENPYEQYF	TGTGCCAGCAGCCCGGAGAACCCCTACGAGCAGTACTTC	NA	TRBV28	TRBJ2-7	NA
CASSLRTGGTGELFF	TGTGCCAGCAGCTTACGGACAGGGGGAACCGGGGAGCTGTTTTTT	once	TRBV5-8	TRBJ2-2	TRBD1
CAGGEGPYEQYF	TGTGCCGGAGGAGAGGGCCCCTACGAGCAGTACTTC	once	TRBV30	TRBJ2-7	NA
CAGQPKAVNTEAFF	TGTGCCGGACAGCCTAAAGCGGTGAACACTGAAGCTTTCTTT	NA	TRBV2	TRBJ1-1	NA
CASSLKRRQETQYF	TGTGCCAGCAGCCTAAAGAGGAGGCAAGAGACCCAGTACTTC	NA	TRBV11-2	TRBJ2-5	NA
CAISEAMGTSSTIYF	TGTGCCATCAGTGAGGCGATGGGGACTAGTTCGACCATATATTTT	NA	TRBV10-3	TRBJ1-3	NA
CASSTPGTANTEAFF	TGTGCCAGCAGCACCCCAGGGACAGCGAACACTGAAGCTTTCTTT	NA	TRBV28	TRBJ1-1	TRBD1
CASSYAKTGISYEQYF	TGTGCCAGCAGTTACGCCAAAACAGGGATCTCCTACGAGCAGTACTTC	NA	TRBV6-6	TRBJ2-7	NA
CASSRDAANTGELFF	TGTGCCAGCAGTAGGGACGCAGCGAACACCGGGGAGCTGTTTTTT	NA	TRBV28	TRBJ2-2	NA
CASSPKGSGTSGRASSYEQYF	TGTGCCAGCAGCCCAAAGGGATCCGGGACTAGCGGGAGGGCAAGCTCCTACGAGCAGTACTTC	once	TRBV7-6	TRBJ2-7	TRBD2
CASSSKGGGNSPLHF	TGTGCCAGCAGTTCCAAGGGAGGGGGTAATTCACCCCTCCACTTT	NA	TRBV11-2	TRBJ1-6	NA
CASRGSEAFF	TGTGCCAGCCGGGGTTCTGAAGCTTTCTTT	NA	TRBV2	TRBJ1-1	NA
CASSFQGANYGYTF	TGTGCCAGCAGTTTCCAGGGGGCTAACTATGGCTACACCTTC	few	TRBV28	TRBJ1-2	TRBD1
CASSFSDTQYF	TGTGCCAGCAGTTTTTCAGATACGCAGTATTTT	NA	TRBV6-2/TRBV6-3	TRBJ2-3	NA
CSASRGVSSPQNEQFF	TGCAGTGCTAGTCGGGGAGTTTCGTCCCCACAGAATGAGCAGTTCTTC	once	TRBV20-1	TRBJ2-1	NA